This T cell receptor beta chain was observed in a study of blood T cells in healthy people across ages (dated by TCRdb to 2015 to 2017). For context, the study as a whole: In model experiments, roughly one uniquely barcoded TCR beta cDNA molecule per two T cells was captured by template switching. The donors were divided into four age groups: young (average approximately 15 years), middle-aged (approximately 39), aged (approximately 62) and long-lived (82). Donors of different ages were randomly distributed across sequencing lanes to avoid experimental bias. Two additional independent replicas of 1 million unique cDNA reads from the same blood draw were analyzed for two donors (one aged 18 to 30 and one aged 80 or older). The study measured age-related changes in TCR beta repertoire diversity using deep sequencing normalized with unique cDNA molecular identifiers. General conclusions and limits of the study: Observed TCR beta diversity per million T cells fell roughly linearly with age, and a significant reduction was already apparent by age roughly 40. Because the CMV infection status of the donors was unknown, age-related changes in expanded clonotypes may potentially have been confounded. Estimates of total diversity based on one million sequenced T cells were regarded as lower bounds and as underestimates. Compared with the aged group, more naive CD4+ T cells, fewer expanded clones and increased TCR diversity were shown by the long-lived group, suggesting age selection. Observed TCR beta diversity correlated strongly with the percentage of naive T cells measured by flow cytometry. Since profiling was done on bulk unsorted PBMCs, naive and antigen-experienced compartments could not be conclusively compared.

This clonotype was counted once. The target of this receptor is not known. It has no much larger one-base neighbor in the sample; base qualities were not kept. V is reduced by 5 bases and J by 1 base, leaving a spacing of 12 bases between them. Counted from cysteine to phenylalanine, this CDR3 has 15 amino acids. The retained sequence is limited to the CDR3, 45 bases, with the frame set at the first base. The germline V gene provides CDR1 SGHRS and CDR2 YFSETQ. Donors were a few dozen systemically healthy Caucasian individuals from Russia aged roughly 6 to 90 years. Ten milliliters of peripheral blood were drawn from each donor into EDTA-treated Vacutainer tubes. Ficoll-Paque density-gradient centrifugation was used to isolate PBMCs, with at least 6.5 million per sample. Total RNA, at least 5 micrograms per sample, was extracted from PBMCs with Trizol reagent. For every donor, flow cytometry on a PBMC aliquot measured the percentage of naive CD45RAhigh/CD27high T cells.

Libraries were constructed by 5' RACE. A second roughly 6 to 12 cycle PCR used a sample-barcoded 5' primer and a J-beta primer mix. A unique molecular identifier was introduced onto each TCR beta cDNA molecule by a template-switch 5' adaptor carrying 12 random nucleotides. Each sample yielded at least 2.5 million CDR3-containing paired-end reads. All of the RNA was converted into first-strand cDNA using the Mint cDNA synthesis kit, with a TRBC-specific oligonucleotide serving as the primer. After uracil-DNA glycosylase treatment, a first 18-cycle PCR used universal primers M1SS and BC2_uni_R on all cDNA. The published analysis was carried out like this. For normalization, 1 million high-quality reads, each with a distinct molecular identifier, were randomly selected from each sample. Reads sharing molecular identifiers were discarded rather than binned into consensus sequences. MiTCR, set to a Q25 quality threshold and the strictest error-elimination algorithm, was used for CDR3 identification, clonotype clustering and error correction. Lower-bound total TCR beta diversity was estimated with a nonparametric unseen species model using Euler transformation. Through fastp at Q25 and MiXCR, TCRdb rebuilt clones from the public reads, retaining in-frame beta chains. Every CDR3 protein is listed once, alongside the most common genes and DNA of its rows. These V and J calls originate from TCRdb's pipeline instead of the authors' own analysis. This sample lists over 1,500,000 distinct CDR3 sequences; about two fifths were detected once. The ten top clones hold about 21% of the sample.

The sequence links TRBV5-1 to TRBJ2-2, with the D assignment possibly TRBD1 or TRBD2, given 5 matching bases for each. The sample taken for sequencing was blood. This TCR was sampled from a human donor in good health. The nucleotide sequence is given as TGCGCCAGCAGGAGACCAGGGAGGAACACCGGGGAGCTGTTTTTT. It translates as CASRRPGRNTGELFF. With the rest looked up from the reference TRBV5-1 and TRBJ2-2 genes rather than sequenced, the full variable domain is KAGVTQTPRYLIKTRGQQVTLSCSPISGHRSVSWYQQTPGQGLQFLFEYFSETQRNKGNFPGRFSGRQFSNSRSEMNVSTLELGDSALYLCASRRPGRNTGELFFGEGSRLTVL.